Listed here are 5 T cell receptor beta chains from one sample, sequenced in a study of Ad26.COV2.S vaccination and SARS-CoV-2 variants. Documented treatment: around 19 received Ad26.COV2.S at low or high dose, single or two shots; five or six received placebo; per-sample allocation not given. Samples analyzed were those drawn on day 63 after the first vaccine or placebo injection. Sequencing used immunoSEQ multiplex PCR; TCRdb keeps in-frame clones, though not all of them. The table lists about 380,000 clones, approximately 83% of them singletons. The material was peripheral blood, obtained in a trial of Ad26.COV2.S vaccine versus placebo. Receptor source: a person between 18 and 59 years old who received the Ad26.COV2.S COVID-19 vaccine or a placebo.

The V call is TRBV6-6, the J call TRBJ2-1; 8 nucleotides match TRBD2. Trimming removed 8 bases from V and 7 bases from J; junction bases left unmatched: 16. The germline V gene has CDR1 MNHNY and CDR2 SVGAGI (reference sequence). This CDR3 is built from 16 residues. The CDR3, as DNA: TGTGCCAGCGCCAGAGGCGGGGGGCCCAATGCTAATGAGCAGTTCTTC. The encoded protein is CASARGGGPNANEQFF.

The chain is built from TRBV5-5 and TRBJ2-7; a possible D gene is TRBD1 (5 bases). Germline lookup yields CDR1 SGHKS and CDR2 YYEKEE (reference sequence). Trimming took 5 bases from V and 9 from J, leaving 21 bases between them. The CDR3 has 14 residues. The CDR3 region is CASSLWTNLRRQYF. For the CDR3, the DNA is TGTGCCAGCAGTCTGTGGACAAATCTACGACGGCAGTACTTC.

The chain uses TRBV5-1 and TRBJ2-2; no reliable D call. The V and J ends lost 2 bases and 4 bases respectively, with 3 bases between them. This CDR3 has 12 amino acids. Germline V gene sequence: CDR1 SGHRS, CDR2 YFSETQ. DNA for the CDR3: TGCGCCAGCAGCTTTGGCACCGGGGAGCTGTTTTTT. Translated, it gives CASSFGTGELFF.

J is TRBJ1-1 and V is TRBV19, with 7 nucleotides matching TRBD1. CDR3 length: 14 residues. V lost 8 bases to trimming and J lost 2 bases; unmatched junction nucleotides: 8. Germline values: CDR1 LNHDA, CDR2 SQIVND (reference sequence). Written as DNA, the CDR3 is TGTGCCAGTTCCTGGGAGGGGGCCAACACTGAAGCTTTCTTT. It is translated as CASSWEGANTEAFF.

The chain uses TRBV5-1 and TRBJ1-1, with 12 bases aligning to TRBD1. This CDR3 comprises 14 residues. The V and J ends lost 5 bases and 7 bases, in that order; junction bases with no gene match: 6. The V gene's germline CDR1 is SGHRS and CDR2 YFSETQ. CDR3 coding DNA: TGCGCCAGCAGGCCGGGACAGGGGGCGTATGAAGCTTTCTTT. Encoded protein: CASRPGQGAYEAFF.